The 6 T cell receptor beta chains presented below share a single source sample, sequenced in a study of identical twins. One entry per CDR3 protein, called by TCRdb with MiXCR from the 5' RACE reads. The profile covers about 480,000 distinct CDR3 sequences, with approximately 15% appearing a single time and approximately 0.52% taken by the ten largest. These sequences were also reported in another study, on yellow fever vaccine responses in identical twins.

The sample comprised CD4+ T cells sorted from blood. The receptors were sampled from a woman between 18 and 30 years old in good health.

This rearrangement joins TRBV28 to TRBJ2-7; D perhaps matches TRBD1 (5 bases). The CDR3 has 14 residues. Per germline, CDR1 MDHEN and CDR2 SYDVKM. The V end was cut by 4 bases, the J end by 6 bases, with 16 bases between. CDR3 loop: CASSSQGTASEQYF. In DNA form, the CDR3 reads TGTGCCAGCAGTTCCCAGGGAACGGCTTCCGAGCAGTACTTC.

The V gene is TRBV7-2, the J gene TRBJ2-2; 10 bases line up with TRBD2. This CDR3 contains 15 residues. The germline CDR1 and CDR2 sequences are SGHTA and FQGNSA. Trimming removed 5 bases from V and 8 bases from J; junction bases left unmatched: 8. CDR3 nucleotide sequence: TGTGCCAGCAGCCGACTAGCGGGTCCAGGTGGGGAGCTGTTTTTT. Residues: CASSRLAGPGGELFF.

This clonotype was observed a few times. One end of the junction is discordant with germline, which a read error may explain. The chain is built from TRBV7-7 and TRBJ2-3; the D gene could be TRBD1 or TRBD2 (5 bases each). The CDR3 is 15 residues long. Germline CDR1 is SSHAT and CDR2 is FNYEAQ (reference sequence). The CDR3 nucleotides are TGTGCTAGCAGGGTAGCGCGTCCTAGCACAGATACGCAGTATTTT. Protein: CASRVARPSTDTQYF.

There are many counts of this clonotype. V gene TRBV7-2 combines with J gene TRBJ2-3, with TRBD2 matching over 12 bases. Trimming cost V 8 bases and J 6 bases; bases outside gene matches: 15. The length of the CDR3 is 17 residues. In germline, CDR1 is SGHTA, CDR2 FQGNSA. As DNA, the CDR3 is TGTGCCAGCCGCGGAGGCGTGAGACTAGCGGGAGATGATACGCAGTATTTT. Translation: CASRGGVRLAGDDTQYF. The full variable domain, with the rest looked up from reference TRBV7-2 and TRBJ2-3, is GAGVSQSPSNKVTEKGKDVELRCDPISGHTALYWYRQSLGQGLEFLIYFQGNSAPDKSGLPSDRFSAERTGGSVSTLTIQRTQQEDSAVYLCASRGGVRLAGDDTQYFGPGTRLTVL.

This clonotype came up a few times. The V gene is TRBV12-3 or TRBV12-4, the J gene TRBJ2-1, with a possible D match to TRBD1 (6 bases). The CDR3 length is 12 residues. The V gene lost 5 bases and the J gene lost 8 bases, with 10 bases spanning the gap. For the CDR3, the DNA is TGTGCCAGCAGTCCCGGACAGTATGAGCAGTTCTTC. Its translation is CASSPGQYEQFF.

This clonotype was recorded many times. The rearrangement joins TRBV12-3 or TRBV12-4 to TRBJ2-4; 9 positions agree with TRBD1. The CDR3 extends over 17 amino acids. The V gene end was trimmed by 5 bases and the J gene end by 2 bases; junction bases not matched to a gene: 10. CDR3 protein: CASSPGTGQHSKNIQYF. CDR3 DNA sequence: TGTGCCAGCAGTCCCGGGACAGGGCAACATTCCAAAAACATTCAGTACTTC.